This T cell receptor (beta chain) was identified in a study of blood T cell repertoires in COVID-19. The wider study: Italy, Spain and the United States were the sources of the convalescent and acute COVID-19 samples. PBMCs, B-cell-depleted T cells, or T cells were the source of the cDNA or gDNA that made up the material.

Germline CDR1 SGHVS, CDR2 FNYEAQ. The CDR3 extends over 17 amino acids. Trimming removed 1 base from V and 2 bases from J; junction bases left unmatched: 6. Clones were sequenced by immunoSEQ multiplex PCR, and TCRdb holds only the in-frame ones, with some missing. The sample holds 200,000 to 300,000 clones, 84% seen once. The material sequenced was peripheral blood. The chain employs TRBV7-6 and TRBJ2-3, with TRBD2 identical over 10 bases. This TCR was sampled from a woman aged 40 to 50 who had recovered from COVID-19. The CDR3 DNA reads TGTGCCAGCAGCTTAGAGCTAGCGGGGGTTACCACAGATACGCAGTATTTT. Translated: CASSLELAGVTTDTQYF.